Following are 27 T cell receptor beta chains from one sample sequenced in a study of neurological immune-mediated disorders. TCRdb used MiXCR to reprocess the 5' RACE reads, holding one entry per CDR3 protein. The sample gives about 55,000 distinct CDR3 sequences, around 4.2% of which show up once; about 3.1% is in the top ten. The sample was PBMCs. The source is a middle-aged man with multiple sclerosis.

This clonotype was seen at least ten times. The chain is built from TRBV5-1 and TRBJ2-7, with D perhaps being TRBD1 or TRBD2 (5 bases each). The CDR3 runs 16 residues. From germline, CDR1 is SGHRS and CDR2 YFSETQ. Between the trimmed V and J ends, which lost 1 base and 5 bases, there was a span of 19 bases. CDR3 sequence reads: CASSLHTRAEGNEQYF. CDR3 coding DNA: TGCGCCAGCAGCTTGCACACCAGGGCCGAGGGTAACGAGCAGTACTTC.

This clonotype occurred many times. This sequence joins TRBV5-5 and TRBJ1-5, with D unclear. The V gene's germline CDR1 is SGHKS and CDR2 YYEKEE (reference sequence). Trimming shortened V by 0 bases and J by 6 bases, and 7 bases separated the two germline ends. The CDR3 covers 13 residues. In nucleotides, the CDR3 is TGTGCCAGCAGCTTGGATTGGGGTCAGCCCCAGCATTTT. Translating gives CASSLDWGQPQHF. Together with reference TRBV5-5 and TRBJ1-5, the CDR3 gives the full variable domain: DAGVTQSPTHLIKTRGQQVTLRCSPISGHKSVSWYQQVLGQGPQFIFQYYEKEERGRGNFPDRFSARQFPNYSSELNVNALLLGDSALYLCASSLDWGQPQHFGDGTRLSIL.

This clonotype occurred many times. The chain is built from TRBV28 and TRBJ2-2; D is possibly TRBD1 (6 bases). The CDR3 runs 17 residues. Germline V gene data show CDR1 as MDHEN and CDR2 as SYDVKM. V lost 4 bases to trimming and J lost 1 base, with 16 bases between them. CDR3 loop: CASSYTLRTENTGELFF. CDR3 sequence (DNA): TGTGCCAGCAGTTATACTCTCCGGACAGAGAACACCGGGGAGCTGTTTTTT.

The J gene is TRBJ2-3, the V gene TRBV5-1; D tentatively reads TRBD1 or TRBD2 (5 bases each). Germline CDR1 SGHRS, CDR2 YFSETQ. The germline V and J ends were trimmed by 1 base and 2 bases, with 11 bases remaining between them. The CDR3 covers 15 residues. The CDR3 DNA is TGCGCCAGCAGCTTGTTGGGGACCCCCACAGATACGCAGTATTTT. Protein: CASSLLGTPTDTQYF.

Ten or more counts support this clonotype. The CDR3 region is CASSFDLEGNTIYF. CDR3 coding DNA: TGCGCCAGCAGCTTTGATTTGGAAGGAAACACCATATATTTT. The chain is built from TRBV5-1 and TRBJ1-3; D remains ambiguous. V shed 2 bases and J shed 4 bases, with 10 bases lying between them. The CDR3 is made up of 14 amino acids. Germline CDR1 and CDR2: SGHRS and YFSETQ.

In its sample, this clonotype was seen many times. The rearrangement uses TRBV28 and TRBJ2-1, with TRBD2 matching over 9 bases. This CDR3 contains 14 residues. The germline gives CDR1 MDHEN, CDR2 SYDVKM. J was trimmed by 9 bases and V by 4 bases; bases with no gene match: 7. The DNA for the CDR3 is TGTGCCAGCAGTTCCTTAGCGGGAGTCTTTGAGCAGTTCTTC. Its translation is CASSSLAGVFEQFF. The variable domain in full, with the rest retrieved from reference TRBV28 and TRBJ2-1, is DVKVTQSSRYLVKRTGEKVFLECVQDMDHENMFWYRQDPGLGLRLIYFSYDVKMKEKGDIPEGYSVSREKKERFSLILESASTNQTSMYLCASSSLAGVFEQFFGPGTRLTVL.

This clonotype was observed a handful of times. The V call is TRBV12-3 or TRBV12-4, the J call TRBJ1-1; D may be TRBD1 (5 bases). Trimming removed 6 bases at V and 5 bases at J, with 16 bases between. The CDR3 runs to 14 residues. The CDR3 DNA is TGTGCCAGCAGACCGGGACGGGAATGGACTGAAGCTTTCTTT. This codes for CASRPGREWTEAFF.

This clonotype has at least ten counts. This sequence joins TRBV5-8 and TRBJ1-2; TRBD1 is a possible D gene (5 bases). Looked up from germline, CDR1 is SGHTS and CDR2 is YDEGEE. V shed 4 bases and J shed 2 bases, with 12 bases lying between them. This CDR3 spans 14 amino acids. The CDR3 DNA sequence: TGTGCCAGCAGCCCGGGACGGAAGAACTATGGCTACACCTTC. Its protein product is CASSPGRKNYGYTF.

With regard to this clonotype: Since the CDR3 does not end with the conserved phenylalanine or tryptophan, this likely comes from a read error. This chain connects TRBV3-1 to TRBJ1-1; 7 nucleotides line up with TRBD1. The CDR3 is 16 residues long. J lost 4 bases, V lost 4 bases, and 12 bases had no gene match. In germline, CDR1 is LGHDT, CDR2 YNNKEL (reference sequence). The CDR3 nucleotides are TGTGCCAGCAGCCGATCCGTTACAGGGGTGGGCACTGAAGCTTTCAAT. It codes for CASSRSVTGVGTEAFN.

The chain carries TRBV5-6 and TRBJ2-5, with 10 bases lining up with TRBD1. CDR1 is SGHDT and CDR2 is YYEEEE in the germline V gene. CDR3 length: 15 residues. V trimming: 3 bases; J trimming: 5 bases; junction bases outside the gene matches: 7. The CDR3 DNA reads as TGTGCCAGCAGCTCCGGGACAGGGGTTGGCGAGACCCAGTACTTC. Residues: CASSSGTGVGETQYF.

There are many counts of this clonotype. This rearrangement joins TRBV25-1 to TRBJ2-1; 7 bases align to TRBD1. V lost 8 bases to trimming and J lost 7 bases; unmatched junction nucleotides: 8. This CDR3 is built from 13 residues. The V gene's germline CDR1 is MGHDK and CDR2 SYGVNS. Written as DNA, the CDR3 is TGTGCCAGCCTTCAAGAGACAGGGAATGAGCAGTTCTTC. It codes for CASLQETGNEQFF.

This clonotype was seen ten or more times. CDR3 in amino acids: CASSNGGSPYEQYF. The CDR3 region has the DNA TGCGCCAGCAGCAATGGGGGCAGCCCCTACGAGCAGTACTTC. The rearrangement uses TRBV5-1 and TRBJ2-7, with D possibly being TRBD1 (6 bases). The CDR3 is 14 residues long. V was trimmed by 4 bases and J by 2 bases, leaving 13 bases between them. Germline CDR1 SGHRS, CDR2 YFSETQ.

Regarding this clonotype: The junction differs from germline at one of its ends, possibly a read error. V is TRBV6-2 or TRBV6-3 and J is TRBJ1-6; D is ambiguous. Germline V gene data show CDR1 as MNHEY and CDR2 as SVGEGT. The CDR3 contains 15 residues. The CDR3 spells CASSYKRDRSSPLNF. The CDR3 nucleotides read TGTGCCAGCAGTTATAAACGGGATAGGAGTTCACCCCTCAACTTT.

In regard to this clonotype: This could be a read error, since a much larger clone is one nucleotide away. CDR3 sequence reads: CASSKDSRTQYF. The CDR3, as DNA: TGTGCCAGCAGTAAGGACAGCCGTACGCAGTATTTT. The chain links TRBV28 to TRBJ2-3; possible D gene TRBD1, 6 bases. V lost 5 bases and J lost 8, with 11 bases in between. CDR1 and CDR2 from the germline V gene are MDHEN and SYDVKM. CDR3 size: 12 residues.

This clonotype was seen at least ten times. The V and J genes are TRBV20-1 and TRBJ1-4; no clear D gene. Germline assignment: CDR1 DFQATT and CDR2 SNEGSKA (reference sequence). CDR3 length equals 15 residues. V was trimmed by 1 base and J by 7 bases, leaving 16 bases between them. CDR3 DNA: TGCAGTGCTAGAGCTGCATCGACGGGGAGTGAAAAACTGTTTTTT. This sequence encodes CSARAASTGSEKLFF.

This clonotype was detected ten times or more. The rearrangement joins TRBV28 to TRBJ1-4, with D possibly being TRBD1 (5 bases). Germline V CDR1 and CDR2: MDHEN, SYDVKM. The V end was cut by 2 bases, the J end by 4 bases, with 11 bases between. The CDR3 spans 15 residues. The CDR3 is CASSLRGIFNEKLFF. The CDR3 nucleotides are TGTGCCAGCAGTTTACGGGGGATCTTTAATGAAAAACTGTTTTTT.

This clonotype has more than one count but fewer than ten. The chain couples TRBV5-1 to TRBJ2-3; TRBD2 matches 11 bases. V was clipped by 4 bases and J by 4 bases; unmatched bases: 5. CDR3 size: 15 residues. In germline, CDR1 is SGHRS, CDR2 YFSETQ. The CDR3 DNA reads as TGCGCCAGCAGCCCTACGACTAGCGGGGCAGATACGCAGTATTTT. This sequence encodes CASSPTTSGADTQYF.

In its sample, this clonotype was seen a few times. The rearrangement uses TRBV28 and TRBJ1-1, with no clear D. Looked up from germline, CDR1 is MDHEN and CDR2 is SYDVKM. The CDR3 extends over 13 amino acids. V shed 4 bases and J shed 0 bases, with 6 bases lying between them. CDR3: CASSWSMNTEAFF. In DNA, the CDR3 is TGTGCCAGCAGTTGGAGCATGAACACTGAAGCTTTCTTT.

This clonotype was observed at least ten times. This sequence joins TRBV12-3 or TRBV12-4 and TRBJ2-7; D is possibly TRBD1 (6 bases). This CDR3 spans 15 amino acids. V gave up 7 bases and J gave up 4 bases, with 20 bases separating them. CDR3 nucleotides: TGTGCCAGCAATCTCCAGGGACAAGGCATTTACGAGCAGTACTTC. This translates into CASNLQGQGIYEQYF.

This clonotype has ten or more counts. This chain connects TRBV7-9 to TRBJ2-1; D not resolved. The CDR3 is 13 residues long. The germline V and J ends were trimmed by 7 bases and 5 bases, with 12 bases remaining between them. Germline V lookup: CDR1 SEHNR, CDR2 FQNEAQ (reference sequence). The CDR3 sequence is CASNQHVNNEQFF. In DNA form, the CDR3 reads TGTGCCAGCAACCAACACGTAAACAATGAGCAGTTCTTC.

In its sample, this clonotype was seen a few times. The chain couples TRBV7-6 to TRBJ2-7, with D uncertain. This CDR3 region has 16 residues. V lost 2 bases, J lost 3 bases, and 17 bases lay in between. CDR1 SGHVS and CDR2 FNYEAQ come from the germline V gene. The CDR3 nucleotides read TGTGCCAGCAGCTTATTCAGTGGGCAGGCACTCTACGAGCAGTACTTC. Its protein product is CASSLFSGQALYEQYF.

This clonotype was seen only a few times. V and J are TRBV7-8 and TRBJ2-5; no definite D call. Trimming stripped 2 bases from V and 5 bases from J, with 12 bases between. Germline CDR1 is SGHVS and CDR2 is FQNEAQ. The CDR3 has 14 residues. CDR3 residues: CASSLTGIIETQYF. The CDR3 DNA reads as TGTGCCAGCAGCTTAACTGGCATAATCGAGACCCAGTACTTC.

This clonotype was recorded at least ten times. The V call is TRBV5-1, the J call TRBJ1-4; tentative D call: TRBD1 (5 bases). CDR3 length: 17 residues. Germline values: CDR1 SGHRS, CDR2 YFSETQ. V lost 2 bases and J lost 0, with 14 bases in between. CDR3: CASSLGGGTATNEKLFF. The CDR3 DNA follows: TGCGCCAGCAGCTTAGGAGGAGGGACCGCAACTAATGAAAAACTGTTTTTT.

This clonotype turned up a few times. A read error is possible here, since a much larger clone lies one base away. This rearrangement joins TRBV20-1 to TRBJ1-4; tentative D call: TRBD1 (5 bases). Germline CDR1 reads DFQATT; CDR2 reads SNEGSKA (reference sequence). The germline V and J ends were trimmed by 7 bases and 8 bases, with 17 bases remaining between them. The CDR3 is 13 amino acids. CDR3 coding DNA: TGCAGTGAAAGGGGTACGGCTGAAGAAAAACTGTTTTTT. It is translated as CSERGTAEEKLFF.

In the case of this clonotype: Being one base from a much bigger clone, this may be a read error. CDR3 sequence: CSASAVGLGVIDTQYF. The CDR3 DNA reads TGCAGTGCTAGCGCCGTTGGTTTGGGGGTCATAGATACGCAGTATTTT. The chain employs TRBV20-1 and TRBJ2-3, with D perhaps matching TRBD1 or TRBD2 (5 bases each). Germline values: CDR1 DFQATT, CDR2 SNEGSKA (reference sequence). The CDR3 has 16 residues. Trimming shortened V by 3 bases and J by 5 bases, and 21 bases separated the two germline ends.

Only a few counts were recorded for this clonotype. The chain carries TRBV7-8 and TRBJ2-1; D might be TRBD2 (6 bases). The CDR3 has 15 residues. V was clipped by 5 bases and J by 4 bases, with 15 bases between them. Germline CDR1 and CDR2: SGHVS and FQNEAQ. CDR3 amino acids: CASSPRDLTYNEQFF. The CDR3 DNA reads TGTGCCAGCAGCCCCCGGGACTTGACGTACAATGAGCAGTTCTTC. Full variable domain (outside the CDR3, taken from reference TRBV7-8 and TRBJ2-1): GAGVSQSPRYKVAKRGQDVALRCDPISGHVSLFWYQQALGQGPEFLTYFQNEAQLDKSGLPSDRFFAERPEGSVSTLKIQRTQQEDSAVYLCASSPRDLTYNEQFFGPGTRLTVL.

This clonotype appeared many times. The CDR3 loop reads CASSPGQTNTGELFF. Written as DNA, the CDR3 is TGTGCCAGCTCACCAGGACAAACGAACACCGGGGAGCTGTTTTTT. The chain links TRBV18 to TRBJ2-2, with D possibly matching TRBD1 (5 bases). CDR3 length: 15 amino acids. CDR1 and CDR2 (germline): KGHSH, LQKENI. Between the trimmed V and J ends, which lost 2 bases and 0 bases, there was a span of 7 bases.